This T cell receptor beta chain stems from a study of shared clonotypes between healthy human individuals. Study-level background: The donors, two women and three men, were aged 18 to 49. General study results and limits: Blood was the only sampled material, and tissue repertoires likely differ.

The CDR3 covers 15 residues. In germline, CDR1 is LGHNA, CDR2 YSLEER. The junction had 6 bases not matched to a gene; V was cut back by 3 bases and J by 2 bases. To note about this clone: The antigen remains unidentified.

Data came from immunoSEQ multiplex PCR; TCRdb stores just in-frame clones and leaves some out. Among around 1,100,000 clones listed, 60% to 80% were seen once. This receptor was identified in a man aged 18-30 years in good health. Some clones in this sample may be carry-over from other donors' samples. V and J are TRBV4-3 and TRBJ1-1, with 7 bases aligning to TRBD1. Input material: memory CD4+ T cells from PBMCs. Subset given: CD45RA-negative fraction. CDR3 residues: CASSQPGQSNTEAFF. The CDR3 region has the DNA TGCGCCAGCAGCCAGCCGGGACAGAGTAACACTGAAGCTTTCTTT.